This T cell receptor (beta chain) originates from a study of OX40 agonist ivuxolimab in advanced cancers. Background on the study: Three patients, one with hepatocellular carcinoma and two with cutaneous melanoma, responded partially.

Sequencing used immunoSEQ multiplex PCR; TCRdb keeps in-frame clones, though not all of them. The sample lists roughly 30,000 clones; about nine tenths were seen once. This CDR3 has 16 residues. CDR1 and CDR2 (germline): SSHAT, FNYEAQ (reference sequence). The junction had 4 bases not matched to a gene; V was cut back by 5 bases and J by 2 bases. The chain employs TRBV7-7 and TRBJ2-3, with 13 bases that match TRBD2. This receptor was identified in an adult with an advanced solid tumor such as melanoma, head and neck, liver or kidney cancer. The sample was CD4+ or CD8+ T cells sorted from blood, taken in a trial of the OX40 agonist ivuxolimab. The CDR3 DNA is TGTGCCAGCAGCCTGGGACTAGCGGGGACCACAGATACGCAGTATTTT. Translated, it gives CASSLGLAGTTDTQYF.